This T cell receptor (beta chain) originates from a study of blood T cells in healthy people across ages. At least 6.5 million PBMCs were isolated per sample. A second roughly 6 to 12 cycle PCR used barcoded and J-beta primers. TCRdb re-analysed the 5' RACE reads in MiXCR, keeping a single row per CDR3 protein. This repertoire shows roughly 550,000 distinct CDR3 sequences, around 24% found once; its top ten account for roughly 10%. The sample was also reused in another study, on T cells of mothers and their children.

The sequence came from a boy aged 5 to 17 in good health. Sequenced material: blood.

The CDR3 DNA sequence: TGCAGCGCCCAAGTTAGGGTAGCGGGCATCTACGAGCAGTACTTC. This encodes CSAQVRVAGIYEQYF. The V call is TRBV29-1, the J call TRBJ2-7, with 7 bases lining up with TRBD2. Germline V gene lookup returns CDR1 SQVTM and CDR2 ANQGSEA. The CDR3 totals 15 residues. With 7 bases clipped from V and 3 bases from J, the junction kept 15 bases outside the gene matches.